This is a list of T cell receptor beta chains from one sample in a study of T cell responses to AZD1222 COVID-19 vaccine. Clones were read by immunoSEQ multiplex PCR, and TCRdb kept only the in-frame ones, dropping some. The data contain some 100,000 clones, 75% to 90% of them seen just once; the ten biggest clones take up 7.1%. Specimen: peripheral blood, collected 28 days after the second AZD1222 dose. The receptor source for this set is an adult who received the AZD1222 COVID-19 vaccine. CDR3s leave out the opening cysteine and the closing phenylalanine or tryptophan. Fields, in order: V gene, J gene, CDR3 protein.

TRBV5-4,TRBJ2-7,ASSSPTSSYEQY
TRBV19,TRBJ2-7,ASARDYSYEQY
TRBV27,TRBJ1-4,ASRGKGVGEKLF
TRBV6-6,TRBJ2-7,ASSSPGTATYEQY
TRBV18,TRBJ2-2,ASSLQGSGELF
TRBV7-7,TRBJ2-7,ASSLGRGPFYEQY
TRBV3-1/TRBV3-2,TRBJ1-6,ASSPQGYNSPLH
TRBV11-3,TRBJ1-1,ASSLIIDTEAF
TRBV7-3,TRBJ2-3,ASSLNTVDTQY
TRBV7-3,TRBJ2-6,ASSLRNSGANVLT
TRBV4-2,TRBJ2-7,ASSQGGESYEQY
TRBV7-2,TRBJ2-5,ASSLKPSGGRGQETQY
TRBV7-3,TRBJ1-1,ASSSSPGGRDTEAF
TRBV5-5,TRBJ1-2,ASAPSSGSYGYT
TRBV6-5,TRBJ1-5,ASSYSRASNQPQH
TRBV6-1,TRBJ2-3,ASSEGNRGTDTQY
TRBV3-1/TRBV3-2,TRBJ2-1,ASSDGGTRFNEQF
TRBV18,TRBJ1-5,ASSPPNRGENQPQH
TRBV9,TRBJ1-1,ASSVVGGLGTEAF
TRBV6-5,TRBJ1-1,ASSYYLKGGEAF
TRBV23-1,TRBJ2-5,ATFRITGELAPWETQY
TRBV11-3,TRBJ2-1,ASNRREAFIYEQF
TRBV10-1,TRBJ2-7,ASSDGLAREQY
TRBV3-1/TRBV3-2,TRBJ1-2,ASSQDVPRTANYGYT
TRBV10-3,TRBJ2-3,AISETSGDYTDTQY
TRBV18,TRBJ1-1,ASSPQLNTEAF
TRBV13,TRBJ2-7,ASSLGLAGEKYYEQY
TRBV11-3,TRBJ2-1,ASSLRVTEQF
TRBV5-1,TRBJ2-3,ATAVQGPDTQY
TRBV2,TRBJ2-5,ASLQYQETQY
TRBV29-1,TRBJ2-4,SVIGWAKNIQY
TRBV7-9,TRBJ1-6,ASSLVDRNSPLH
TRBV3-1/TRBV3-2,TRBJ2-5,ASTRTRSETQY
TRBV25-1,TRBJ1-5,ASSEAAGWIQPQH
TRBV7-6,TRBJ2-5,ASSALLETQY
TRBV24-1,TRBJ2-1,ATSDRGGQTRSTYNEQF
TRBV7-2,TRBJ1-4,ASSLGGAGEKLF
TRBV6-4,TRBJ1-1,ASSDSPGAGETEAF
TRBV5-6,TRBJ1-5,ASSPEGRLQPQH
TRBV19,TRBJ1-6,ASRPGAGRWNSPLH
TRBV10-3,TRBJ1-5,ASRDRLDQPQH
TRBV7-3,TRBJ1-1,ASSPDQAITEAF
TRBV7-2,TRBJ2-2,ASSPNGGSNTGELF
TRBV25-1,TRBJ2-5,ASSDYQGTETQY
TRBV28,TRBJ2-7,ASRLAGNYEQY
TRBV27,TRBJ1-2,ASSPGQGAFGYT
TRBV20-1,TRBJ2-7,SARGTSGGAYEQY
TRBV27,TRBJ2-1,ASSLGLANEQF
TRBV5-1,TRBJ1-2,ASSSGDRPKYGYT
TRBV4-3,TRBJ2-3,ASSRDRGYYGTDTQY
TRBV6-5,TRBJ2-7,ASSGTGALGQY
TRBV7-6,TRBJ2-1,ASSFLAGGNNEQF
TRBV4-1,TRBJ2-7,ASSQQAGAHYEQY